This note documents a single T cell receptor (beta chain) sequence. The antigen is unknown. TCRdb re-called the reads with MiXCR, one entry per CDR3 protein. The sample has around 630,000 distinct CDR3 sequences; 24% are singletons. Looked up from germline, CDR1 is SEHNR and CDR2 is FQNEAQ (reference sequence). Trimming stripped 5 bases from V and 1 base from J, with 11 bases between. CDR3 size: 14 residues. The data belong to a study of T cell repertoires in cytomegalovirus infection. Study-level findings and limits: The cumulative frequency of public TCR beta families distinguished individuals who carried CMV together with the relevant HLA.

This clonotype originated in a human donor in good health (CMV status not recorded). Some clones in this sample may be carry-over from other donors' samples. This chain connects TRBV7-9 to TRBJ2-5; TRBD2 is a possible D gene (7 bases). Sequenced material: CD8+ T cells from PBMCs. CDR3 sequence: CASSTRGAQETQYF. The CDR3 bases are TGTGCCAGCAGCACTCGGGGGGCCCAAGAGACCCAGTACTTC.